The present entry profiles one T cell receptor beta chain with its context. Its antigen is unidentified. These data are taken from a study of T cell responses to AZD1222 COVID-19 vaccine. Study findings and constraints: Per reports, nearly half of all spike-specific TCRs target regions that are unmutated in variants. The sample set comprised mostly white British donors with more females, and clonal diversity was possibly underestimated. None of the repertoires were sampled until the peak T cell response had passed.

V shed 2 bases and J shed 0 bases, with 2 bases lying between them. CDR3 size: 14 residues. Germline loops: CDR1 SNHLY, CDR2 FYNNEI. Clones were sequenced by immunoSEQ multiplex PCR, and TCRdb holds only the in-frame ones, with some missing. This repertoire comprises about 140,000 clones; its ten largest clones make up 2% to 2.5%. The sample consisted of peripheral blood. The chain links TRBV2 to TRBJ2-6; D unclear. The receptor was isolated from an adult in good health. CDR3 protein: CASSERSGANVLTF. The DNA for the CDR3 is TGTGCCAGCAGTGAACGCTCTGGGGCCAACGTCCTGACTTTC.